Each of the 2 T cell receptor beta chains below was sequenced from the same sample in a study of cytomegalovirus exposure and HLA in healthy donors listed by TCRdb under 2017. Library method: the immunoSEQ multiplex PCR assay. For the multiplex PCR, a mixture combining 60 forward primers for TCR Vbeta segments and 13 reverse primers for TCR Jbeta segments was used. TCRdb took this table from immuneACCESS and kept in-frame rearrangements with V and J called. Such tables lack part of the clones; where checked against another copy, unresolved V genes explain under half of the gap, and the rest is unexplained. The sample records approximately 170,000 clones, about 82% of which are singletons. Less than 2.5% of the sample lies in the top ten. Material for sequencing was PBMCs. Every receptor here comes from a male donor in good health and CMV-seronegative.

The J gene is TRBJ2-2, the V gene TRBV23-1; 11 positions agree with TRBD1. TRBV23-1 is recorded as an ORF, its role being uncertain. V lost 3 bases to trimming and J lost 4 bases; unmatched junction nucleotides: 10. The length of the CDR3 is 18 residues. The CDR3 sequence is CASSQPGQGEYSTGELFF. The DNA of the CDR3 is TGCGCCAGCAGTCAGCCGGGACAGGGGGAATACAGCACCGGGGAGCTGTTTTTT.

V gene TRBV13 combines with J gene TRBJ2-5, with TRBD2 matching 10 bases. Germline V gene lookup returns CDR1 PRHDT and CDR2 FYEKMQ (reference sequence). The trim removed 8 bases at V and 11 bases at J, leaving 11 bases unmatched. This CDR3 is 13 amino acids long. The CDR3 DNA sequence: TGTGCCAGCGATCTAGCGGGAGCAAGGGAGCAGTACTTC. It codes for CASDLAGAREQYF.